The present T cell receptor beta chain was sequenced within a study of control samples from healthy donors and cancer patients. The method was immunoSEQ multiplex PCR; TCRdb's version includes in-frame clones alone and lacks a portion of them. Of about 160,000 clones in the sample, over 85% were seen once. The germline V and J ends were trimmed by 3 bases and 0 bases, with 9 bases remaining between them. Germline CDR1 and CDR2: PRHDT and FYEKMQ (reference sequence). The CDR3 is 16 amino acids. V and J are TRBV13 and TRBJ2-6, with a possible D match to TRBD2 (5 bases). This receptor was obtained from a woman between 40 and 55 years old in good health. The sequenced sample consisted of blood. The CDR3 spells CASSFRGYSGANVLTF. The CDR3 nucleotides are TGTGCCAGCAGCTTTAGAGGGTACTCTGGGGCCAACGTCCTGACTTTC.